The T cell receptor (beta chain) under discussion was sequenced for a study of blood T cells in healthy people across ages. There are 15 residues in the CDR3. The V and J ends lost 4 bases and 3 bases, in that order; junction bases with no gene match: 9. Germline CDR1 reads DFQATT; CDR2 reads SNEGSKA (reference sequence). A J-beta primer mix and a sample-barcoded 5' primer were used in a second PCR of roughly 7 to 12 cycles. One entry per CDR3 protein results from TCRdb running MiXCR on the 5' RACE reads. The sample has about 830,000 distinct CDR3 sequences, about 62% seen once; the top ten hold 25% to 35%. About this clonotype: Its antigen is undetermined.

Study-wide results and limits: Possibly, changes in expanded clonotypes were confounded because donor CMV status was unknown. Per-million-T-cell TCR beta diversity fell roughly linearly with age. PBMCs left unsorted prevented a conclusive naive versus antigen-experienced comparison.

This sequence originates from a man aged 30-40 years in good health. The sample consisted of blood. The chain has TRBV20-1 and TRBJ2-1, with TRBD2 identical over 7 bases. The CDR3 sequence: CSAILTGGLYNEQFF. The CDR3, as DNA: TGCAGTGCTATTCTAACGGGGGGACTCTACAATGAGCAGTTCTTC.